This T cell receptor beta chain comes out of a study of blood T cell repertoires in COVID-19. Germline loops: CDR1 LNHDA, CDR2 SQIVND (reference sequence). V was cut by 2 bases and J by 3 bases, with 4 bases left in between. The length of the CDR3 is 12 residues. Here immunoSEQ multiplex PCR was the method, and the copy in TCRdb shows in-frame clones only, minus some. The sample lists some 160,000 clones; roughly 84% were seen once. Participant-reported clinical history was the basis for cohort assignment. Cohort 3 donors were reported recovered after two negative PCRs, clearance, or symptom resolution.

The TCR sequence derives from a woman aged 45-65 years who had recovered from COVID-19. The V call is TRBV19, the J call TRBJ1-2; D uncertain. Input material: PBMCs or T cells enriched from blood (not recorded which). This CDR3 reads CASSIQYYGYTF. CDR3 DNA: TGTGCCAGTAGTATACAGTACTATGGCTACACCTTC. The whole variable domain, filled in from reference TRBV19 and TRBJ1-2, reads DGGITQSPKYLFRKEGQNVTLSCEQNLNHDAMYWYRQDPGQGLRLIYYSQIVNDFQKGDIAEGYSVSREKKESFPLTVTSAQKNPTAFYLCASSIQYYGYTFGSGTRLTVV.